These 14 T cell receptor beta chains were all obtained from the same sample, sequenced in a study of blood T cell repertoires in COVID-19. Assay: immunoSEQ multiplex PCR; the TCRdb copy retains only in-frame clones and omits some. The data contain more than 250,000 clones, 70% to 90% of them seen just once; the ten biggest clones take up approximately 5.7%. Sequencing used PBMCs or T cells enriched from blood (not recorded which). These receptors originate from a woman aged 40 to 50 who had recovered from COVID-19.

The J gene is TRBJ2-1, the V gene TRBV2; 12 nucleotides line up with TRBD1. Trimming at V came to 6 bases and at J to 8 bases, leaving 8 bases not matched to a gene. This CDR3 region has 15 residues. Germline CDR1 and CDR2: SNHLY and FYNNEI. Here the CDR3 DNA reads TGTGCCAGCAGAGTTTGGGGGACAGGGGGCGATGAGCAGTTCTTC. Protein product: CASRVWGTGGDEQFF.

This sequence joins TRBV28 and TRBJ1-2, with 7 nucleotides matching TRBD1. CDR1 is MDHEN and CDR2 is SYDVKM in the germline V gene. CDR3 length: 15 amino acids. V lost 6 bases to trimming and J lost 1 base; unmatched junction nucleotides: 8. The CDR3 here is CASRTGVLFNYGYTF. As DNA, the CDR3 is TGTGCCAGCAGAACAGGGGTGCTGTTTAACTATGGCTACACCTTC.

J is TRBJ2-3 and V is TRBV9; 8 positions match TRBD2. The ends lost 0 bases at V and 1 base at J; junction bases unmatched: 13. Germline V CDR1 and CDR2: SGDLS, YYNGEE. The CDR3 spans 19 residues. The CDR3 spells CASSVGGLALTQGTDTQYF. CDR3 DNA sequence: TGTGCCAGCAGCGTAGGAGGACTAGCTTTAACCCAGGGCACAGATACGCAGTATTTT.

The chain carries TRBV28 and TRBJ2-2, with 7 bases that match TRBD2. This CDR3 is built from 14 residues. Germline trimming cut 4 bases from V and 2 bases from J; bases unmatched to any gene: 1. The V gene's germline CDR1 is MDHEN and CDR2 SYDVKM. CDR3 residues: CASSWGLNTGELFF. DNA for the CDR3: TGTGCCAGCAGTTGGGGACTAAACACCGGGGAGCTGTTTTTT. The full variable domain, its missing parts supplied by reference TRBV28 and TRBJ2-2, is DVKVTQSSRYLVKRTGEKVFLECVQDMDHENMFWYRQDPGLGLRLIYFSYDVKMKEKGDIPEGYSVSREKKERFSLILESASTNQTSMYLCASSWGLNTGELFFGEGSRLTVL.

The chain couples TRBV12-3 or TRBV12-4 to TRBJ1-5; D not certain. Trimming left V 1 base short and J 4 bases short, with 5 bases between. The CDR3 totals 13 residues. The CDR3 nucleotides read TGTGCCAGCAGTTTAGGGCGGAATCAGCCCCAGCATTTT. Encoded protein: CASSLGRNQPQHF.

This chain uses TRBV10-3 with TRBJ2-1, with 10 bases that match TRBD1. The germline V gene has CDR1 ENHRY and CDR2 SYGVKD. Losses at the gene ends were 3 bases for V and 5 bases for J; bases not matched to a gene: 7. This CDR3 has 16 residues. DNA of the CDR3: TGTGCCATCAGTGATTCCACGGGACAGGGGAACAATGAGCAGTTCTTC. This gives the protein CAISDSTGQGNNEQFF.

Comment on this clone: The identical CDR3 is also encoded by other nucleotide sequences in the sample. This chain's CDR3 is CASSRQGDYGYTF. DNA of the CDR3: TGTGCCAGCAGCCGGCAGGGCGACTATGGCTACACCTTC. The gene calls are TRBV2 and TRBJ1-2, with D perhaps matching TRBD1 (5 bases). CDR1 is SNHLY, CDR2 FYNNEI, per germline. Trimming took off 6 bases at V and 3 bases at J, with 11 bases between the two ends. The CDR3 contains 13 residues.

The V call is TRBV2, the J call TRBJ2-1, with a possible D match to TRBD1 (5 bases). V was cut by 3 bases and J by 5 bases, with 20 bases left in between. The germline CDR1 and CDR2 sequences are SNHLY and FYNNEI. This CDR3 has 17 amino acids. Here the CDR3 reads CASSEQPLVDSNNEQFF. The CDR3 nucleotides are TGTGCCAGCAGTGAGCAACCGCTCGTCGACAGTAACAATGAGCAGTTCTTC.

A few counts support this clone. The chain links TRBV28 to TRBJ1-1; D ambiguous. With 4 bases removed from V and 5 bases from J, the gap between germline ends came to 8 bases. CDR3 length: 12 amino acids. Germline V gene lookup returns CDR1 MDHEN and CDR2 SYDVKM. This chain's CDR3 is CASSSSYTEAFF. CDR3 in DNA: TGTGCCAGCAGTTCCAGTTATACTGAAGCTTTCTTT.

The gene calls are TRBV18 and TRBJ2-7, with D tentatively TRBD1 (6 bases). The germline V gene encodes CDR1 KGHSH and CDR2 LQKENI. The V end was cut by 2 bases, the J end by 1 base, with 15 bases between. CDR3 length: 16 residues. CDR3 region: CASSPSLTGISYEQYF. Written as DNA, the CDR3 is TGTGCCAGCTCACCATCTCTAACAGGGATATCCTACGAGCAGTACTTC.

The V gene is TRBV24-1, the J gene TRBJ2-2; TRBD2 matches 8 bases. This CDR3 contains 16 residues. The germline V gene encodes CDR1 KGHDR and CDR2 SFDVKD. V lost 4 bases, J lost 4 bases, and 7 bases stayed unmatched. The CDR3 DNA reads as TGTGCCACCAGTGAAGCGGGGACTAGTGCCACCGGGGAGCTGTTTTTT. Protein: CATSEAGTSATGELFF.

The DNA of the CDR3 is TGCAGTGCTAGTAGAGCGGGAGCCGGAGAGCAGTACTTC. This gives the protein CSASRAGAGEQYF. The genes are TRBV20-1 and TRBJ2-7; 8 nucleotides agree with TRBD2. This CDR3 is 13 amino acids long. Trimming cost V 3 bases and J 7 bases; bases outside gene matches: 8. CDR1 DFQATT and CDR2 SNEGSKA come from the germline V gene (reference sequence).

The chain links TRBV5-1 to TRBJ2-1; D uncertain. The length of the CDR3 is 13 residues. Trimming removed 1 base from V and 7 bases from J, with 9 bases in between. CDR1 SGHRS and CDR2 YFSETQ come from the germline V gene. CDR3 sequence reads: CASSLRQRNEQFF. CDR3 in DNA: TGCGCCAGCAGCTTGAGGCAGCGTAATGAGCAGTTCTTC.

This chain joins TRBV6-5 and TRBJ1-2; the D is unclear. The length of the CDR3 is 11 residues. V was pared by 2 bases and J by 7 bases, with 5 bases between. CDR1 and CDR2 from the germline V gene are MNHEY and SVGAGI. DNA of the CDR3: TGTGCCAGCAGTTACACACGTGGCTACACCTTC. Amino acids: CASSYTRGYTF.